The T cell receptor beta chain described here comes from a study of regulatory T cells in long-lasting Graves disease. Study-wide points: TRBV28, TRBJ1-2 and TRBJ2-5 were favored in persistent disease.

This CDR3 contains 13 residues. Between the trimmed V and J ends, which lost 4 bases and 8 bases, there was a span of 14 bases. Germline lookup yields CDR1 SGHAT and CDR2 FQDESV (reference sequence). In regard to this clonotype: The target antigen is unknown.

Time point reported: newly diagnosed GD, antithyroid drugs for less than 3 months. Extracted RNA from PBMCs served as the source of the TCR library. American Thyroid Association guidelines defined Graves' disease diagnosis. Arm-PCR of CDR3 regions with iRepertoire HTBI primers generated TCR beta libraries. Methods used by the authors: The samples yielded 62 TRBV and some 15 TRBJ segments. TCRdb re-derived calls from the multiplex PCR reads in MiXCR, one entry per CDR3 protein. Here the V and J calls rest on TCRdb's processing, not on the authors' analysis. The table has under 800,000 distinct CDR3 sequences, roughly 16% seen once. A further study also used this sample, focusing on T cells in Graves' hyperthyroidism and ophthalmopathy. That work contributes: Ophthalmopathy, as predicted by the model, came a median around 6.7 months after the prediction.

The sequence came from a woman in her 30s with Graves disease. The chain carries TRBV11-1 and TRBJ1-2, with D possibly being TRBD1 (5 bases). Sequences were derived from peripheral blood mononuclear cells (PBMCs), sampled at new diagnosis, from a patient treated with antithyroid drugs. The CDR3 is CASSSGAGEGYTF. In DNA, the CDR3 is TGTGCCAGCAGCTCCGGGGCAGGAGAGGGCTACACCTTC.